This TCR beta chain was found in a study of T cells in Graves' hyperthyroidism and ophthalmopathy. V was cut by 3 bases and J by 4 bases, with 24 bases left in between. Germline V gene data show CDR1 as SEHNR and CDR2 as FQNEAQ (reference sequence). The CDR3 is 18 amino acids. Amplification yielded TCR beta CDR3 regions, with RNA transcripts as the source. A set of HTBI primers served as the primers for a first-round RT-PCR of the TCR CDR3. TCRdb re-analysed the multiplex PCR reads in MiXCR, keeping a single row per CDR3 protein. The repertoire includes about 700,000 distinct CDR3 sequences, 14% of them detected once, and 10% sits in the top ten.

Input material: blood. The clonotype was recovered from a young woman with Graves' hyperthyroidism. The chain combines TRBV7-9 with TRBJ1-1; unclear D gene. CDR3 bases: TGTGCCAGCAGCTTGGGAGCCTTTGGAACTCTCGACCTCACTGAAGCTTTCTTT. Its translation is CASSLGAFGTLDLTEAFF.